Below, 8 T cell receptor beta chains from the same sample are listed, as sequenced in a study of spatial heterogeneity in lung cancer. Findings of the study overall: Expanded alpha and beta TCR counts within tumors tracked tumor mutation counts.

Noted time point: sample taken at primary tumor resection. Each CDR3 protein is one row after TCRdb ran MiXCR on the 5' RACE reads. This table holds approximately 13,000 distinct CDR3 sequences, under 6% found once. No antigen has been assigned to these receptors. Sequenced here: lung tumor tissue, sampled at surgery. The receptor source for this set is a male donor with early-stage non-small cell lung cancer.

This clonotype was seen a handful of times. Because the library targeted alpha chains, this beta chain is an off-target read whose size means little. This chain connects TRBV3-1 to TRBJ2-1, with 11 positions matching TRBD2. Losses at the gene ends were 0 bases for V and 0 bases for J; bases not matched to a gene: 7. The germline V gene encodes CDR1 LGHDT and CDR2 YNNKEL (reference sequence). The CDR3 extends over 19 amino acids. CDR3 sequence: CASSQEWLAGGSSYNEQFF. The CDR3 coding sequence is TGTGCCAGCAGCCAAGAGTGGCTAGCGGGGGGAAGCTCCTACAATGAGCAGTTCTTC.

Many counts were recorded for this clonotype. This beta chain is a stray read from a library made for alpha chains; its abundance is not meaningful. The chain has TRBV5-1 and TRBJ2-5; TRBD1 is a possible D gene (5 bases). Trimming took off 4 bases at V and 0 bases at J, with 10 bases between the two ends. CDR1 and CDR2 (germline): SGHRS, YFSETQ. This CDR3 has 14 amino acids. The DNA of the CDR3 is TGCGCCAGCAGCCCGAGGACAAACCAAGAGACCCAGTACTTC. Translating gives CASSPRTNQETQYF.

For this clonotype: The size of this beta chain means little, since it is a stray read in a library made for alpha chains. This chain links TRBV20-1 with TRBJ1-2; D possibly corresponds to TRBD1 (6 bases). Germline CDR1 DFQATT, CDR2 SNEGSKA (reference sequence). The CDR3 length is 12 residues. Trimming cost V 2 bases and J 4 bases, with 8 bases left between them. CDR3 residues: CSARKDSYGYTF. CDR3 coding DNA: TGCAGTGCTAGAAAGGACAGCTATGGCTACACCTTC.

Many counts were recorded for this clonotype. Little can be read into the size of this beta chain, an off-target read in a library designed for alpha chains. The J gene is TRBJ1-2, the V gene TRBV7-9; D is unclear. V lost 1 base and J lost 6, with 12 bases in between. CDR3 length equals 14 residues. CDR1 and CDR2 from the germline V gene are SEHNR and FQNEAQ (reference sequence). The CDR3 DNA is TGTGCCAGCAGCTTAGATCCAGGTTGGAATGGCTACACCTTC. This codes for CASSLDPGWNGYTF. The full variable domain, with the rest looked up from reference TRBV7-9 and TRBJ1-2, is DTGVSQNPRHKITKRGQNVTFRCDPISEHNRLYWYRQTLGQGPEFLTYFQNEAQLEKSRLLSDRFSAERPKGSFSTLEIQRTEQGDSAMYLCASSLDPGWNGYTFGSGTRLTVV.

There are many counts of this clonotype. For a library built for alpha chains, this beta chain is a stray read; little rests on its size. The rearrangement joins TRBV3-1 to TRBJ2-5; 7 bases are shared with TRBD2. The V gene's germline CDR1 is LGHDT and CDR2 YNNKEL (reference sequence). This CDR3 contains 13 residues. Losses at the gene ends were 4 bases for V and 4 bases for J; bases not matched to a gene: 3. CDR3 sequence reads: CASSPTGGETQYF. CDR3 sequence (DNA): TGTGCCAGCAGCCCGACGGGGGGAGAGACCCAGTACTTC.

This clonotype appeared many times. The library was designed around alpha chains, so this beta chain is a stray read whose abundance carries little weight. The V and J genes are TRBV27 and TRBJ1-4; weak D call: TRBD1 (6 bases). Germline V gene data show CDR1 as MNHEY and CDR2 as SMNVEV (reference sequence). The CDR3 totals 15 residues. With 8 bases removed from V and 6 bases from J, the gap between germline ends came to 19 bases. The CDR3 loop reads CASSHYGTSDEKLFF. In DNA form, the CDR3 reads TGTGCCAGCTCCCACTACGGGACATCAGATGAAAAACTGTTTTTT.

In its sample, this clonotype ranks as medium-sized. The library was built for alpha chains, so this beta chain is an off-target read and its size means little. The chain combines TRBV20-1 with TRBJ2-7; 10 bases match TRBD2. This CDR3 spans 13 amino acids. V dropped 6 bases and J dropped 1; count of bases not matched to a gene: 3. CDR1 is DFQATT, CDR2 SNEGSKA, per germline (reference sequence). The DNA of the CDR3 is TGCAGTGCCAAAGCGGGGGGGTCCTACGAGCAGTACTTC. This codes for CSAKAGGSYEQYF.

This clonotype is labeled large (0.1 to 1%). With the library built for alpha chains, this beta chain is off target and its frequency is not meaningful. CDR3 in amino acids: CASSLDRLNIQYF. Here the CDR3 DNA reads TGTGCCAGCAGTTTAGACAGATTAAACATTCAGTACTTC. The rearrangement links TRBV12-3 or TRBV12-4 to TRBJ2-4; no clear D. V lost 1 base and J 6 bases, leaving 7 bases between the germline ends. The CDR3 extends over 13 amino acids.